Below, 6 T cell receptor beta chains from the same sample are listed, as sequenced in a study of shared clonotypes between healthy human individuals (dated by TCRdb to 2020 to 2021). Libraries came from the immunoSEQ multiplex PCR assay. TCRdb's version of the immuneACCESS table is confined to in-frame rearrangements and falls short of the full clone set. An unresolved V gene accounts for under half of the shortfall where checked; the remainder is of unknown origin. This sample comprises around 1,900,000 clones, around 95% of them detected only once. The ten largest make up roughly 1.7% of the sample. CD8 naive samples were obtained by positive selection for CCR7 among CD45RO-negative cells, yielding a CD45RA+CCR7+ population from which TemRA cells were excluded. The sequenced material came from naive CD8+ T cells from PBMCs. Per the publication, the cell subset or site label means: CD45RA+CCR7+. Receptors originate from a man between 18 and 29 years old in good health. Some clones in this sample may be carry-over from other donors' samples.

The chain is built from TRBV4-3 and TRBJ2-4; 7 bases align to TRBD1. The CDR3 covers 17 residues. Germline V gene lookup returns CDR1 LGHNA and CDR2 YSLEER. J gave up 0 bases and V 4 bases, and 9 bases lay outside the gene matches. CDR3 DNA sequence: TGCGCCAGCAGCCGTCCCGGGACAGCTTTAGCCAAAAACATTCAGTACTTC. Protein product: CASSRPGTALAKNIQYF.

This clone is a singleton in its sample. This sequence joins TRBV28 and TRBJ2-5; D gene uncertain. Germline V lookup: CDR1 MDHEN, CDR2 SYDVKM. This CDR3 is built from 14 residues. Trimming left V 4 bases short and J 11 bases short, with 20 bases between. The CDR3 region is CASSSSVLLVQQYF. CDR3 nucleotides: TGTGCCAGCAGTTCTTCCGTCCTTCTAGTGCAGCAGTACTTC.

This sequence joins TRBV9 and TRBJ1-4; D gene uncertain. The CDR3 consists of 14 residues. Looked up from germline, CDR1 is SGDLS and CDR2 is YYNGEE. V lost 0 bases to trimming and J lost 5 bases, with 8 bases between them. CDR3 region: CASSVDGRNEKLFF. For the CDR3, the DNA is TGTGCCAGCAGCGTAGACGGGCGGAATGAAAAACTGTTTTTT.

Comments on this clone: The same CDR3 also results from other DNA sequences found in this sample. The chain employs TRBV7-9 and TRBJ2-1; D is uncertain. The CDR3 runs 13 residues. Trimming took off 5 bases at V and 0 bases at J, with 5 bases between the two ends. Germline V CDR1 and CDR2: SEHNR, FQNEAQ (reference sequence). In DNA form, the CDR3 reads TGTGCCAGCAGCCCCCGCTCCTACAATGAGCAGTTCTTC. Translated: CASSPRSYNEQFF.

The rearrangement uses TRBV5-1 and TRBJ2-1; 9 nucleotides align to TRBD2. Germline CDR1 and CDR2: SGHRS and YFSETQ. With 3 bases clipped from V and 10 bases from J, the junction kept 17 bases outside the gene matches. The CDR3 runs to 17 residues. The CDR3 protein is CASSSLGSGSVLREQFF. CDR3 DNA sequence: TGCGCCAGCAGCTCTCTAGGTAGCGGGAGTGTCTTGAGGGAGCAGTTCTTC.

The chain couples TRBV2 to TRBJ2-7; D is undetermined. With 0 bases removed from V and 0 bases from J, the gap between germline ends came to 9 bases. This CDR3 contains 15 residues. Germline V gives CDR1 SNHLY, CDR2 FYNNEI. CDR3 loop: CASSEAQPDSYEQYF. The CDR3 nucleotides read TGTGCCAGCAGTGAAGCGCAACCGGACTCCTACGAGCAGTACTTC.